These 21 T cell receptor beta chains came from one sample sequenced in a study of cytomegalovirus exposure and HLA in healthy donors. PCR employed 60 Vbeta and 13 Jbeta primers. Sequenced by immunoSEQ multiplex PCR; TCRdb stores in-frame clones only, minus some. The data contain about 57,000 clones, 70% to 90% of them singletons. The source material was PBMCs. The receptor source for this set is a male donor in good health and CMV-seronegative.

V usage is TRBV2 and J usage is TRBJ2-5; TRBD1 agrees at 10 bases. The J segment lost 3 bases and the V segment lost 3 bases, leaving 4 bases of the junction unmatched. Per the germline V gene, CDR1 is SNHLY and CDR2 is FYNNEI. The CDR3 covers 15 residues. The CDR3 DNA reads TGTGCCAGCAGTGAGAGGACAGGGGGAGAAGAGACCCAGTACTTC. Translating it yields CASSERTGGEETQYF.

The chain uses TRBV4-1 and TRBJ2-3; 12 nucleotides match TRBD2. Germline V gives CDR1 MGHRA, CDR2 YSYEKL. This CDR3 is 17 amino acids long. The ends lost 5 bases at V and 0 bases at J; junction bases unmatched: 6. The CDR3 region has the DNA TGCGCCAGCAGCTTCCGACTAGCGGGGGAAAGCACAGATACGCAGTATTTT. Its protein product is CASSFRLAGESTDTQYF.

The chain recombines TRBV6-1 with TRBJ1-5; D ambiguous. The CDR3 covers 14 residues. V dropped 3 bases and J dropped 4 bases, with 10 bases sitting between them. Germline CDR1 MNHNS, CDR2 SASEGT. The CDR3 sequence: CASSDSNWNQPQHF. The CDR3 DNA is TGTGCCAGCAGTGATAGTAACTGGAATCAGCCCCAGCATTTT.

The chain links TRBV7-3 to TRBJ1-1; 8 bases align to TRBD1. The J segment lost 4 bases and the V segment lost 4 bases, leaving 8 bases of the junction unmatched. The V gene's germline CDR1 is SGHTA and CDR2 FQGTGA. The CDR3 extends over 15 amino acids. The CDR3 sequence: CASSSPGQGLTEAFF. The DNA of the CDR3 is TGTGCCAGCAGCTCCCCCGGACAGGGCCTCACTGAAGCTTTCTTT.

CDR3 region: CASSLGVNTEAFF. The DNA of the CDR3 is TGTGCCAGCTCACTCGGAGTGAACACTGAAGCTTTCTTT. The V call is TRBV18, the J call TRBJ1-1; D uncertain. The CDR3 consists of 13 residues. The germline V and J ends were trimmed by 4 bases and 0 bases, with 6 bases remaining between them. Germline V CDR1 and CDR2: KGHSH, LQKENI. The whole variable domain, filled in from reference TRBV18 and TRBJ1-1, reads NAGVMQNPRHLVRRRGQEARLRCSPMKGHSHVYWYRQLPEEGLKFMVYLQKENIIDESGMPKERFSAEFPKEGPSILRIQQVVRGDSAAYFCASSLGVNTEAFFGQGTRLTVV.

The rearrangement links TRBV5-4 to TRBJ2-7, with 8 bases that match TRBD2. This CDR3 is 15 amino acids long. Germline CDR1 is SGHNT and CDR2 is YYREEE (reference sequence). J lost 0 bases, V lost 5 bases, and 7 bases had no gene match. CDR3 protein: CASSQGTRSSYEQYF. The DNA for the CDR3 is TGTGCCAGCAGTCAAGGGACTAGGAGCTCCTACGAGCAGTACTTC.

V and J are TRBV4-3 and TRBJ2-3; D not resolved. Germline V lookup: CDR1 LGHNA, CDR2 YSLEER. This CDR3 comprises 15 residues. V lost 0 bases to trimming and J lost 0 bases, with 7 bases between them. The DNA of the CDR3 is TGCGCCAGCAGCCAAGAGGCGGTGAGCACAGATACGCAGTATTTT. Translation: CASSQEAVSTDTQYF.

This clone turned up a few times. The J gene is TRBJ2-5, the V gene TRBV18; 10 bases are shared with TRBD1. V dropped 5 bases and J dropped 5; count of bases not matched to a gene: 2. The germline gives CDR1 KGHSH, CDR2 LQKENI. The CDR3 is made up of 13 amino acids. Here the CDR3 DNA reads TGTGCCAGCTCATCGGGACAGGGGGAGACCCAGTACTTC. Its translation is CASSSGQGETQYF.

In this sample, this clone turned up once. V gene TRBV10-3 combines with J gene TRBJ1-1; D perhaps matches TRBD1 (5 bases). The CDR3 runs to 13 residues. The germline CDR1 and CDR2 sequences are ENHRY and SYGVKD. V shed 6 bases and J shed 5 bases, with 13 bases lying between them. In nucleotides, the CDR3 is TGTGCCATCAGCCTTGACAGAGAAACTGAAGCTTTCTTT. Its translation is CAISLDRETEAFF.

This clone was counted once. The chain recombines TRBV7-9 with TRBJ1-2; D call uncertain. The CDR3 consists of 18 residues. Germline V gene sequence: CDR1 SEHNR, CDR2 FQNEAQ (reference sequence). V was shortened by 1 base and J by 3 bases, with 21 bases between the two germline ends. DNA of the CDR3: TGTGCCAGCAGCTTAGACTTAAATTCTCTAGCAAGGGACTATGGCTACACCTTC. This translates into CASSLDLNSLARDYGYTF.

This rearrangement joins TRBV19 to TRBJ2-3; 10 bases match TRBD2. Germline V gene sequence: CDR1 LNHDA, CDR2 SQIVND (reference sequence). V shed 6 bases, J shed 4 bases, and the junction held 4 bases outside the gene matches. CDR3 length equals 14 residues. This chain's CDR3 is CASRPSGGADTQYF. In nucleotides, the CDR3 is TGTGCCAGTAGACCTAGCGGGGGTGCAGATACGCAGTATTTT.

The chain carries TRBV5-1 and TRBJ1-5; 7 bases are shared with TRBD1. There are 14 residues in the CDR3. The germline gives CDR1 SGHRS, CDR2 YFSETQ. V lost 0 bases and J lost 7; bases outside the gene matches: 4. In DNA form, the CDR3 reads TGCGCCAGCAGCTTGGTGGCAGGGGGGCAGCCCCAGCATTTT. As protein: CASSLVAGGQPQHF.

The rearrangement uses TRBV7-9 and TRBJ1-1; TRBD1 aligns across 7 bases. The ends lost 6 bases at V and 1 base at J; junction bases unmatched: 11. The CDR3 has 16 amino acids. Germline CDR1 SEHNR, CDR2 FQNEAQ (reference sequence). CDR3 loop: CASSETGKGENTEAFF. CDR3 sequence (DNA): TGTGCCAGCAGTGAGACAGGGAAAGGGGAGAACACTGAAGCTTTCTTT.

The CDR3 DNA sequence: TGTGCCAGCAGTGAAATGAGACAGGGCGTGGGAAACACCATATATTTT. The encoded protein is CASSEMRQGVGNTIYF. The chain is built from TRBV2 and TRBJ1-3, with 7 bases identical to TRBD1. CDR3 length: 16 residues. V lost 2 bases to trimming and J lost 4 bases; unmatched junction nucleotides: 8. Germline CDR1 and CDR2: SNHLY and FYNNEI.

This chain uses TRBV28 with TRBJ1-4, with D unresolved. CDR3 length equals 13 residues. V was clipped by 6 bases and J by 8 bases, with 13 bases between them. Per germline, CDR1 MDHEN and CDR2 SYDVKM. The CDR3 coding sequence is TGTGCCAGCAGCCTTGCGGTAATCGAAAAACTGTTTTTT. It encodes CASSLAVIEKLFF.

V and J are TRBV30 and TRBJ1-1; maybe TRBD1 (5 bases). CDR1 is GTSNPN, CDR2 SVGIG, per germline (reference sequence). The CDR3 covers 14 residues. The V end was cut by 1 base, the J end by 3 bases, with 12 bases between. The CDR3: CAWSATSGDTEAFF. CDR3 DNA sequence: TGTGCCTGGAGTGCAACCTCGGGGGACACTGAAGCTTTCTTT.

The gene calls are TRBV6-1 and TRBJ1-2; unclear D gene. The CDR3 totals 14 residues. The V end was cut by 0 bases, the J end by 8 bases, with 13 bases between. Germline assignment: CDR1 MNHNS and CDR2 SASEGT. The chain's CDR3 is CASSEAQEQSGYTF. Here the CDR3 DNA reads TGTGCCAGCAGTGAAGCCCAGGAACAGTCGGGCTACACCTTC.

The chain uses TRBV4-1 and TRBJ2-7; TRBD2 matches at 7 bases. Trimming removed 1 base from V and 3 bases from J; junction bases left unmatched: 3. This CDR3 is 14 amino acids long. The germline V gene has CDR1 MGHRA and CDR2 YSYEKL. The CDR3 region has the DNA TGCGCCAGCAGCCAAGCTCAGCGGGGCTACGAGCAGTACTTC. This gives the protein CASSQAQRGYEQYF.

The V gene is TRBV7-2, the J gene TRBJ1-3; a possible D gene is TRBD1 (6 bases). The germline V gene has CDR1 SGHTA and CDR2 FQGNSA. The CDR3 is 16 residues long. Trimming removed 3 bases from V and 4 bases from J, with 16 bases in between. CDR3 coding DNA: TGTGCCAGCAGCTTGGATCGACCAGGGGCCGGAAACACCATATATTTT. Translation gives CASSLDRPGAGNTIYF.

This clone was observed once. The V and J genes are TRBV13 and TRBJ1-6, with D hard to call. This CDR3 has 13 amino acids. Germline V CDR1 and CDR2: PRHDT, FYEKMQ (reference sequence). The V gene lost 0 bases and the J gene lost 7 bases, with 4 bases spanning the gap. The CDR3 nucleotides are TGTGCCAGCAGCTTAGGGGAGAATTCACCCCTCCACTTT. The encoded protein is CASSLGENSPLHF. Using reference TRBV13 and TRBJ1-6 for the parts outside the CDR3, the full variable domain is AAGVIQSPRHLIKEKRETATLKCYPIPRHDTVYWYQQGPGQDPQFLISFYEKMQSDKGSIPDRFSAQQFSDYHSELNMSSLELGDSALYFCASSLGENSPLHFGNGTRLTVT.

V gene TRBV19 combines with J gene TRBJ1-3; D is undetermined. In germline, CDR1 is LNHDA, CDR2 SQIVND (reference sequence). This CDR3 is 12 amino acids long. Trimming stripped 4 bases from V and 1 base from J, with 2 bases between. In DNA, the CDR3 is TGTGCCAGTAGTACTTCTGGAAACACCATATATTTT. As protein: CASSTSGNTIYF.